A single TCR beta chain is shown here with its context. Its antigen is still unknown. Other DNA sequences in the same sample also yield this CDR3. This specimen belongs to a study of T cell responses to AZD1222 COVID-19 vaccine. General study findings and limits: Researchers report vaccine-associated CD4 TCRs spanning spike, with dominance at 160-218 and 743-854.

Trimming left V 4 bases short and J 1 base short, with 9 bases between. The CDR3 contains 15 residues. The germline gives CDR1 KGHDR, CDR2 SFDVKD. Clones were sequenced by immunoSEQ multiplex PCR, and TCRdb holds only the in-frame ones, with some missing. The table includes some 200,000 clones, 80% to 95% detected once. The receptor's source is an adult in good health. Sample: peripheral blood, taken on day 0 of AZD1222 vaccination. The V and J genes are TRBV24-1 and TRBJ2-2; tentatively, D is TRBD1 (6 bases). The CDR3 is CATSDPDRNTGELFF. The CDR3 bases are TGTGCCACCAGTGACCCGGACAGGAACACCGGGGAGCTGTTTTTT.